This T cell receptor (beta chain) was found in a study of blood T cell repertoires in COVID-19. At the level of the study: Researchers got acute and convalescent COVID-19 samples from the United States, Italy and Spain.

Here immunoSEQ multiplex PCR was the method, and the copy in TCRdb shows in-frame clones only, minus some. This table holds a few hundred thousand clones, about four fifths found once. Cohort assignment relied on participant-reported clinical history. This TCR was sampled from a woman in her 50s who had recovered from COVID-19. The specimen sequenced was PBMCs or T cells enriched from blood (not recorded which).

CDR3 DNA sequence: TGTGCCAGCAGCGTAGCTCCCAGCAATGAGCAGTTCTTC. Translated, it gives CASSVAPSNEQFF. The V and J genes are TRBV9 and TRBJ2-1; D is unresolved. The CDR3 runs 13 residues. Germline V gene lookup returns CDR1 SGDLS and CDR2 YYNGEE. The V end was cut by 0 bases, the J end by 6 bases, with 7 bases between.